This entry describes one TCR beta chain. TCRdb independently ran MiXCR on the 5' RACE reads; one entry per CDR3 protein. The sample contains hundreds of thousands of distinct CDR3 sequences, about 18% of which appear only once. Germline V gives CDR1 SNHLY, CDR2 FYNNEI. The CDR3 has 16 amino acids. The V gene lost 1 base and the J gene lost 0 bases, with 12 bases spanning the gap. The record originates from a study of identical twins. The same data also contributed to another study, on T cells expressing NK-cell markers. That source reports: Whether expanded NKG2C+ T cell clones were HCMV specific stayed uncertain.

This TCR was sampled from a woman aged 18-29 years in good health. The sample was PBMCs. This chain connects TRBV2 to TRBJ1-1; D gene uncertain. In DNA, the CDR3 is TGTGCCAGCAGTGAAGGGAGTAGGGAGGTGAACACTGAAGCTTTCTTT. Translating gives CASSEGSREVNTEAFF.